The 26 T cell receptor beta chains below all came from one sample that was sequenced in a study of T cell responses to AZD1222 COVID-19 vaccine. Sequencing used immunoSEQ multiplex PCR; TCRdb keeps in-frame clones, though not all of them. This sample has 50,000 to 65,000 clones, with approximately 85% found just once. Sequenced material: peripheral blood, taken 28 days after the second AZD1222 dose. The source is an adult who received the AZD1222 COVID-19 vaccine.

The chain combines TRBV28 with TRBJ2-1; no reliable D call. Trimming pared 4 bases from V and 9 bases from J, leaving 10 bases between. The CDR3 is 12 residues long. Germline V CDR1 and CDR2: MDHEN, SYDVKM. CDR3: CASSSPTGEQFF. The CDR3 DNA reads as TGTGCCAGCAGTTCTCCGACCGGTGAGCAGTTCTTC.

The J gene is TRBJ2-1, the V gene TRBV2; TRBD2 is a possible D gene (6 bases). CDR1 is SNHLY, CDR2 FYNNEI, per germline. Trimming shortened V by 5 bases and J by 3 bases, and 8 bases separated the two germline ends. The CDR3 totals 13 residues. CDR3 loop: CASSRLGYNEQFF. The CDR3 nucleotides read TGTGCCAGCAGTCGACTAGGCTACAATGAGCAGTTCTTC.

The rearrangement links TRBV9 to TRBJ2-2; TRBD1 or TRBD2 may be the D gene (6 bases each). The CDR3 contains 14 residues. Germline V gene lookup returns CDR1 SGDLS and CDR2 YYNGEE. The germline V and J ends were trimmed by 4 bases and 5 bases, with 12 bases remaining between them. The CDR3 reads CASSPRGGTGELFF. CDR3 sequence (DNA): TGTGCCAGCAGCCCGAGAGGGGGGACCGGGGAGCTGTTTTTT.

V is TRBV7-3 and J is TRBJ2-3; TRBD1 is a possible D gene (6 bases). Germline CDR1 is SGHTA and CDR2 is FQGTGA. V lost 4 bases and J 6 bases, leaving 11 bases between the germline ends. This CDR3 is 13 amino acids long. CDR3 in amino acids: CASSSRTVDTQYF. The CDR3 DNA is TGTGCCAGCAGCTCAAGGACAGTCGATACGCAGTATTTT.

V is TRBV4-2 and J is TRBJ2-1; 7 bases agree with TRBD2. Germline V gives CDR1 LGHNA, CDR2 YNFKEQ. V dropped 0 bases and J dropped 8; count of bases not matched to a gene: 10. The CDR3 consists of 16 residues. CDR3 bases: TGTGCCAGCAGCCAAGAAGCAGCTGCCCGGGGGGATGAGCAGTTCTTC. Translated: CASSQEAAARGDEQFF.

This rearrangement joins TRBV7-3 to TRBJ2-5; 11 positions match TRBD2. The germline V gene has CDR1 SGHTA and CDR2 FQGTGA. The V and J ends lost 5 bases and 2 bases, in that order; junction bases with no gene match: 16. The CDR3 length is 19 residues. DNA of the CDR3: TGTGCCAGCAGCCCCTCTTCGACTAGCGGGACTCGAGGACAAGAGACCCAGTACTTC. Its protein is CASSPSSTSGTRGQETQYF.

The chain carries TRBV18 and TRBJ1-2; possibly TRBD1 for D (5 bases). With 3 bases removed from V and 7 bases from J, the gap between germline ends came to 12 bases. The CDR3 is 13 residues long. Germline V gives CDR1 KGHSH, CDR2 LQKENI. Here the CDR3 DNA reads TGTGCCAGCTCACCGCTGGGGGAGGCTGGCTACACCTTC. Translation: CASSPLGEAGYTF.

The chain has TRBV28 and TRBJ2-7; 10 bases align to TRBD2. CDR1 and CDR2 from the germline V gene are MDHEN and SYDVKM. J gave up 4 bases and V 6 bases, and 15 bases lay outside the gene matches. The CDR3 sequence is 17 residues long. In nucleotides, the CDR3 is TGTGCCAGCAGCCAGAGCGGGAGGGCCCCGAAGACTTACGAGCAGTACTTC. Protein sequence: CASSQSGRAPKTYEQYF.

This chain connects TRBV19 to TRBJ2-1, with D hard to call. The CDR3 runs to 13 residues. V was pared by 5 bases and J by 4 bases, with 9 bases between. From germline, CDR1 is LNHDA and CDR2 SQIVND (reference sequence). CDR3 coding DNA: TGTGCCAGTAGTCCCCAGGCGTACAATGAGCAGTTCTTC. This sequence encodes CASSPQAYNEQFF.

V usage is TRBV9 and J usage is TRBJ2-1; D unresolved. The CDR3 is 15 residues long. Trimming took 1 base from V and 1 from J, leaving 9 bases between them. Germline V gene data show CDR1 as SGDLS and CDR2 as YYNGEE. As DNA, the CDR3 is TGTGCCAGCAGCGTACTACCGGGTTCCTACAATGAGCAGTTCTTC. Translating it yields CASSVLPGSYNEQFF.

This clone was counted only a few times. CDR3 sequence (DNA): TGTGCCAGCAGCCAAGGCAACTACAATGAGCAGTTCTTC. Its translation is CASSQGNYNEQFF. The chain employs TRBV4-2 and TRBJ2-1; D is unresolved. V gave up 1 base and J gave up 3 bases, with 4 bases separating them. In germline, CDR1 is LGHNA, CDR2 YNFKEQ. CDR3 length: 13 residues.

The chain couples TRBV7-8 to TRBJ1-5, with D uncertain. The germline gives CDR1 SGHVS, CDR2 FQNEAQ. V was trimmed by 0 bases and J by 7 bases, leaving 13 bases between them. This CDR3 is built from 15 residues. In DNA form, the CDR3 reads TGTGCCAGCAGCTTAGCGCTAGGGAACAACCAGCCCCAGCATTTT. Amino acid sequence: CASSLALGNNQPQHF.

This chain links TRBV18 with TRBJ2-1; TRBD1 matches at 11 bases. V was pared by 3 bases and J by 0 bases, with 7 bases of the junction left unmatched. CDR1 and CDR2 (germline): KGHSH, LQKENI. The CDR3 consists of 18 residues. CDR3 region: CASSPGTGGPSSYNEQFF. The CDR3 DNA reads TGTGCCAGCTCACCCGGGACAGGGGGACCTAGCTCCTACAATGAGCAGTTCTTC.

V usage is TRBV6-5 and J usage is TRBJ2-7; TRBD2 might be the D (5 bases). CDR3 length equals 13 residues. The germline CDR1 and CDR2 sequences are MNHEY and SVGAGI. V was trimmed by 10 bases and J by 6 bases, leaving 19 bases between them. Here the CDR3 DNA reads TGTGCCACCAAACTTCCGGGGTTCGGCGAGCAGTACTTC. This sequence encodes CATKLPGFGEQYF.

V usage is TRBV19 and J usage is TRBJ2-7; possible D gene TRBD2, 5 bases. CDR1 and CDR2 (germline): LNHDA, SQIVND (reference sequence). V dropped 11 bases and J dropped 3 bases, with 11 bases sitting between them. CDR3 size: 11 residues. CDR3 in amino acids: CAAGGGYEQYF. The CDR3 DNA reads TGTGCCGCCGGCGGAGGCTACGAGCAGTACTTC.

In this sample, this clone turned up once. The rearrangement links TRBV4-2 to TRBJ2-7, with D perhaps given as TRBD1 or TRBD2 (5 bases each). Trimming stripped 4 bases from V and 2 bases from J, with 12 bases between. The germline gives CDR1 LGHNA, CDR2 YNFKEQ. This CDR3 comprises 14 residues. CDR3 protein: CASSRDPATYEQYF. The CDR3 nucleotides read TGTGCCAGCAGCCGGGACCCGGCGACCTACGAGCAGTACTTC.

For the CDR3, the DNA is TGTGCCAGTAGTATCCCCCACAACACCGGGGAGCTGTTTTTT. Protein: CASSIPHNTGELFF. The rearrangement joins TRBV19 to TRBJ2-2; the D is unclear. This CDR3 is 14 amino acids long. Trimming shortened V by 3 bases and J by 2 bases, and 7 bases separated the two germline ends. Germline V gene lookup returns CDR1 LNHDA and CDR2 SQIVND (reference sequence).

This chain joins TRBV9 and TRBJ2-2; possible D gene TRBD1, 5 bases. Germline values: CDR1 SGDLS, CDR2 YYNGEE. The CDR3 length is 16 residues. V gave up 0 bases and J gave up 6 bases, with 15 bases separating them. The CDR3: CASSVGVEPRAGELFF. The CDR3 coding sequence is TGTGCCAGCAGCGTAGGGGTTGAACCCAGGGCCGGGGAGCTGTTTTTT.

J is TRBJ1-4 and V is TRBV18; 10 bases fit TRBD1. The CDR3 totals 20 residues. CDR1 is KGHSH and CDR2 is LQKENI in the germline V gene. V shed 4 bases, J shed 5 bases, and the junction held 19 bases outside the gene matches. Here the CDR3 DNA reads TGTGCCAGCTCACGCTCCATGGACGGGACAGGGGCAAATAGCAATGAAAAACTGTTTTTT. This encodes CASSRSMDGTGANSNEKLFF.

The chain uses TRBV28 and TRBJ2-2; 7 nucleotides align to TRBD2. Germline V gives CDR1 MDHEN, CDR2 SYDVKM. The ends lost 2 bases at V and 1 base at J; junction bases unmatched: 7. The CDR3 sequence is 17 residues long. This CDR3 is CASSLSGGSLNTGELFF. The CDR3, as DNA: TGTGCCAGCAGTTTAAGTGGCGGGAGTTTGAACACCGGGGAGCTGTTTTTT.

The V gene is TRBV19, the J gene TRBJ1-2, with TRBD1 matching over 7 bases. Germline CDR1 LNHDA, CDR2 SQIVND (reference sequence). The CDR3 spans 15 residues. J was trimmed by 6 bases and V by 10 bases; bases with no gene match: 17. The CDR3 loop is CATDGGRGRIDGYTF. CDR3 in DNA: TGTGCCACCGACGGGGGTAGGGGGCGCATCGATGGCTACACCTTC.

J is TRBJ2-7 and V is TRBV5-1; TRBD1 aligns across 7 bases. With V trimmed by 4 bases and J by 7 bases, 8 bases remained unmatched. The CDR3 is made up of 13 amino acids. CDR1 is SGHRS and CDR2 is YFSETQ in the germline V gene. In nucleotides, the CDR3 is TGCGCCAGCAGCAACTTAGGACAGGCGGAGCAGTACTTC. Encoded protein: CASSNLGQAEQYF. The full variable domain, in which reference TRBV5-1 and TRBJ2-7 provide the parts outside the CDR3, is KAGVTQTPRYLIKTRGQQVTLSCSPISGHRSVSWYQQTPGQGLQFLFEYFSETQRNKGNFPGRFSGRQFSNSRSEMNVSTLELGDSALYLCASSNLGQAEQYFGPGTRLTVT.

The V gene is TRBV18, the J gene TRBJ2-7, with TRBD2 matching over 12 bases. CDR3 length: 16 residues. CDR1 is KGHSH and CDR2 is LQKENI in the germline V gene. The J segment lost 9 bases and the V segment lost 2 bases, leaving 11 bases of the junction unmatched. The CDR3 nucleotides are TGTGCCAGCTCACCAGGACTAGCGGGACCCTCAACGGGGCAGTACTTC. It yields the protein CASSPGLAGPSTGQYF.

Concerning this clone itself: Germline and junction disagree at one end, which may indicate a read error. The chain joins TRBV2 to TRBJ2-7; TRBD2 might be the D (5 bases). There are 8 residues in the CDR3. The germline V gene encodes CDR1 SNHLY and CDR2 FYNNEI. As DNA, the CDR3 is TGTGCCAGCGGAAGGGAGAACTTC. Residues: CASGRENF.

The V gene is TRBV19, the J gene TRBJ2-3; weak D call: TRBD2 (5 bases). CDR1 is LNHDA, CDR2 SQIVND, per germline (reference sequence). The length of the CDR3 is 13 residues. Trimming removed 4 bases from V and 3 bases from J, with 8 bases in between. The CDR3 loop is CASSKRGTDTQYF. CDR3 bases: TGTGCCAGTAGTAAACGGGGAACAGATACGCAGTATTTT.

This clone was seen a handful of times. The chain joins TRBV28 to TRBJ2-7; 7 nucleotides line up with TRBD2. Germline values: CDR1 MDHEN, CDR2 SYDVKM. Trimming at V came to 9 bases and at J to 2 bases, leaving 7 bases not matched to a gene. The CDR3 is 13 amino acids. The CDR3 sequence: CASQYGGTYEQYF. The CDR3 DNA reads as TGTGCCAGTCAATACGGGGGGACCTACGAGCAGTACTTC.